This passage covers 22 T cell receptor beta chains from one sample sequenced in a study of cytotoxic CD8 clonotypes in ibrutinib-treated CLL. The repertoire was sequenced with immunoSEQ multiplex PCR; TCRdb's copy has only in-frame clones and lacks some. The sample has roughly 330,000 clones, 67% seen once. The sample here was PBMCs, taken after 36 months of ibrutinib treatment. These TCRs come from a human donor with chronic lymphocytic leukemia.

The chain uses TRBV7-9 and TRBJ2-1; 7 bases match TRBD2. Germline V gene lookup returns CDR1 SEHNR and CDR2 FQNEAQ (reference sequence). Trimming took 1 base from V and 4 from J; bases not matched to a gene: 4. The CDR3 runs 15 residues. CDR3 residues: CASSLVLAVYNEQFF. In nucleotides, the CDR3 is TGTGCCAGCAGCTTAGTTCTAGCGGTTTACAATGAGCAGTTCTTC.

This rearrangement joins TRBV18 to TRBJ1-2; D is possibly TRBD1 (5 bases). The CDR3 length is 13 residues. CDR1 is KGHSH, CDR2 LQKENI, per germline. The germline V and J ends were trimmed by 1 base and 10 bases, with 13 bases remaining between them. CDR3 region: CASSPRPRDVYTF. The CDR3 DNA reads TGTGCCAGCTCACCACGCCCCAGGGACGTCTACACCTTC.

The chain has TRBV9 and TRBJ2-2; D is perhaps TRBD1 (6 bases). There are 16 residues in the CDR3. V was shortened by 4 bases and J by 5 bases, with 18 bases between the two germline ends. Germline CDR1 reads SGDLS; CDR2 reads YYNGEE. This CDR3 reads CASSHHTGTGTGELFF. CDR3 in DNA: TGTGCCAGCAGCCATCATACAGGGACCGGAACCGGGGAGCTGTTTTTT. The complete variable domain, with remaining parts taken from reference TRBV9 and TRBJ2-2, reads DSGVTQTPKHLITATGQRVTLRCSPRSGDLSVYWYQQSLDQGLQFLIQYYNGEERAKGNILERFSAQQFPDLHSELNLSSLELGDSALYFCASSHHTGTGTGELFFGEGSRLTVL.

This chain uses TRBV19 with TRBJ2-7, with 8 bases aligning to TRBD1. Germline V gene sequence: CDR1 LNHDA, CDR2 SQIVND (reference sequence). V shed 7 bases and J 0 bases; nucleotides not matched to a gene: 5. The CDR3 consists of 14 residues. The CDR3 DNA sequence: TGTGCCAGTAAGACAGGGGCAAGCTCCTACGAGCAGTACTTC. This translates into CASKTGASSYEQYF. Filled out from reference TRBV19 and TRBJ2-7, the complete variable domain reads DGGITQSPKYLFRKEGQNVTLSCEQNLNHDAMYWYRQDPGQGLRLIYYSQIVNDFQKGDIAEGYSVSREKKESFPLTVTSAQKNPTAFYLCASKTGASSYEQYFGPGTRLTVT.

The V gene is TRBV5-1, the J gene TRBJ2-5; weak D call: TRBD1 (6 bases). Germline V lookup: CDR1 SGHRS, CDR2 YFSETQ. The CDR3 totals 14 residues. V was pared by 4 bases and J by 5 bases, with 15 bases between. CDR3 protein: CASSGRDIRETQYF. As DNA, the CDR3 is TGCGCCAGCAGCGGCCGGGACATTCGGGAGACCCAGTACTTC.

There are a few counts of this clone. The V and J genes are TRBV7-8 and TRBJ1-4, with TRBD1 identical over 7 bases. V lost 5 bases, J lost 6 bases, and 12 bases stayed unmatched. Germline V CDR1 and CDR2: SGHVS, FQNEAQ. The CDR3 loop spans 16 amino acids. The CDR3 DNA reads as TGTGCCAGCAGCATTCCGACAGGGCCCGGAGATGAAAAACTGTTTTTT. It translates to CASSIPTGPGDEKLFF.

The chain carries TRBV6-5 and TRBJ2-3, with 8 bases fitting TRBD2. This CDR3 has 15 residues. Per the germline V gene, CDR1 is MNHEY and CDR2 is SVGAGI. The trim removed 1 base at V and 3 bases at J, leaving 3 bases unmatched. The CDR3 DNA reads TGTGCCAGCAGTTACTTCTTAGCGGGAACAGATACGCAGTATTTT. It is translated as CASSYFLAGTDTQYF.

The chain carries TRBV7-2 and TRBJ2-3, with a tentative D call TRBD1 (5 bases). Germline CDR1 and CDR2: SGHTA and FQGNSA. The CDR3 is 14 amino acids. Trimming pared 2 bases from V and 2 bases from J, leaving 8 bases between. In nucleotides, the CDR3 is TGTGCCAGCAGCTTATTGGGGCCCACAGATACGCAGTATTTT. Protein product: CASSLLGPTDTQYF.

V and J are TRBV4-1 and TRBJ1-3; TRBD1 might be the D (5 bases). Looked up from germline, CDR1 is MGHRA and CDR2 is YSYEKL. Trimming removed 3 bases from V and 0 bases from J, with 9 bases in between. The CDR3 is 15 amino acids. DNA of the CDR3: TGCGCCAGCAGCCAGACAGACCTCTCTGGAAACACCATATATTTT. Its protein product is CASSQTDLSGNTIYF.

The chain has TRBV10-3 and TRBJ1-1, with TRBD1 matching 8 bases. The germline CDR1 and CDR2 sequences are ENHRY and SYGVKD. V lost 8 bases, J lost 1 base, and 6 bases stayed unmatched. The CDR3 is 14 amino acids. CDR3 nucleotide sequence: TGTGCCATCGGCGGACAGGGTACGAACACTGAAGCTTTCTTT. Translation gives CAIGGQGTNTEAFF.

The chain employs TRBV4-2 and TRBJ2-7; D gene uncertain. The germline CDR1 and CDR2 sequences are LGHNA and YNFKEQ. The CDR3 is 13 amino acids. V was trimmed by 5 bases and J by 2 bases, leaving 10 bases between them. CDR3 sequence reads: CASSSTPTYEQYF. The CDR3 DNA sequence: TGTGCCAGCAGCTCGACCCCGACCTACGAGCAGTACTTC.

This clone appeared a few times. V usage is TRBV11-2 and J usage is TRBJ1-1; 8 bases are a match to TRBD1. V was clipped by 0 bases and J by 3 bases; unmatched bases: 3. The CDR3 extends over 15 amino acids. The V gene's germline CDR1 is SGHAT and CDR2 FQNNGV. CDR3 DNA sequence: TGTGCCAGCAGCTTAGAAGCAGGGGGCTACACTGAAGCTTTCTTT. The encoded protein is CASSLEAGGYTEAFF.

The chain carries TRBV18 and TRBJ2-2, with D possibly TRBD1 on 5 matching bases. Per the germline V gene, CDR1 is KGHSH and CDR2 is LQKENI. V gave up 3 bases and J gave up 0 bases, with 11 bases separating them. The CDR3 sequence is 16 residues long. CDR3 in DNA: TGTGCCAGCTCACCCCGGGCAGGGTCGAACACCGGGGAGCTGTTTTTT. Its translation: CASSPRAGSNTGELFF.

Only a few counts were recorded for this clone. The V call is TRBV4-1, the J call TRBJ2-2, with TRBD2 matching over 16 bases. The CDR3 extends over 18 amino acids. J lost 6 bases, V lost 4 bases, and 8 bases had no gene match. Germline CDR1 MGHRA, CDR2 YSYEKL. CDR3 sequence (DNA): TGCGCCAGCAGCCCGGGACTAGCGGGAGGGCCGTCTGCCGGGGAGCTGTTTTTT. Amino acids: CASSPGLAGGPSAGELFF.

This chain joins TRBV11-2 and TRBJ2-7; possibly TRBD1 for D (6 bases). Trimming pared 5 bases from V and 2 bases from J, leaving 22 bases between. Germline lookup yields CDR1 SGHAT and CDR2 FQNNGV. The CDR3 spans 17 residues. CDR3 DNA sequence: TGTGCCAGCAGCCACCGGCCTACAGGGCCCCTTACCTACGAGCAGTACTTC. Its protein product is CASSHRPTGPLTYEQYF.

V and J are TRBV7-2 and TRBJ1-4; perhaps TRBD1 as D (6 bases). The CDR3 is 14 residues long. Trimming took off 5 bases at V and 5 bases at J, with 12 bases between the two ends. Looked up from germline, CDR1 is SGHTA and CDR2 is FQGNSA. CDR3 in amino acids: CASSAGTGNEKLFF. The CDR3 DNA reads TGTGCCAGCAGCGCCGGCACAGGGAATGAAAAACTGTTTTTT.

V usage is TRBV7-9 and J usage is TRBJ1-1, with D possibly matching TRBD1 (5 bases). The CDR3 consists of 15 residues. Looked up from germline, CDR1 is SEHNR and CDR2 is FQNEAQ (reference sequence). V lost 3 bases, J lost 4 bases, and 15 bases lay in between. CDR3 sequence: CASSLGSGSTTEAFF. CDR3 nucleotide sequence: TGTGCCAGCAGCTTGGGGTCAGGGTCGACCACTGAAGCTTTCTTT.

As regards this clone: The sample contains more than one DNA sequence encoding this CDR3. This rearrangement joins TRBV20-1 to TRBJ2-7; no definite D call. The CDR3 has 11 residues. Germline V gene lookup returns CDR1 DFQATT and CDR2 SNEGSKA (reference sequence). The germline V and J ends were trimmed by 5 bases and 3 bases, with 8 bases remaining between them. The CDR3 bases are TGCAGTGCTCGAAGTGGCTACGAGCAGTACTTC. Its protein product is CSARSGYEQYF.

This chain uses TRBV27 with TRBJ2-1, with D perhaps TRBD2 (5 bases). The germline V gene encodes CDR1 MNHEY and CDR2 SMNVEV (reference sequence). V lost 8 bases, J lost 4 bases, and 6 bases lay in between. The CDR3 contains 11 residues. CDR3 protein: CASSGYNEQFF. CDR3 in DNA: TGTGCCAGCTCGGGGTACAATGAGCAGTTCTTC.

The V and J genes are TRBV4-1 and TRBJ1-2; D unclear. The CDR3 consists of 15 residues. The germline V gene has CDR1 MGHRA and CDR2 YSYEKL. Trimming cost V 1 base and J 4 bases, with 13 bases left between them. CDR3 region: CASSQVSSTVYGYTF. The DNA for the CDR3 is TGCGCCAGCAGCCAAGTCTCGTCGACGGTCTATGGCTACACCTTC.

This clone occurred a few times. The chain carries TRBV4-2 and TRBJ1-2; TRBD1 agrees at 7 bases. The CDR3 covers 15 residues. V gave up 4 bases and J gave up 1 base; unmatched junction bases: 6. From germline, CDR1 is LGHNA and CDR2 YNFKEQ. CDR3 DNA sequence: TGTGCCAGCAGCCTGAGACAGGGCGGTAACTATGGCTACACCTTC. Its protein is CASSLRQGGNYGYTF.

V gene TRBV14 combines with J gene TRBJ1-6; 7 nucleotides line up with TRBD1. The CDR3 runs 14 residues. Germline CDR1 and CDR2: SGHDN and FVKESK. The V gene end was trimmed by 4 bases and the J gene end by 7 bases; junction bases not matched to a gene: 4. The CDR3 sequence: CASSPTGMNSPLHF. CDR3 coding DNA: TGTGCCAGCAGCCCGACAGGGATGAATTCACCCCTCCACTTT.